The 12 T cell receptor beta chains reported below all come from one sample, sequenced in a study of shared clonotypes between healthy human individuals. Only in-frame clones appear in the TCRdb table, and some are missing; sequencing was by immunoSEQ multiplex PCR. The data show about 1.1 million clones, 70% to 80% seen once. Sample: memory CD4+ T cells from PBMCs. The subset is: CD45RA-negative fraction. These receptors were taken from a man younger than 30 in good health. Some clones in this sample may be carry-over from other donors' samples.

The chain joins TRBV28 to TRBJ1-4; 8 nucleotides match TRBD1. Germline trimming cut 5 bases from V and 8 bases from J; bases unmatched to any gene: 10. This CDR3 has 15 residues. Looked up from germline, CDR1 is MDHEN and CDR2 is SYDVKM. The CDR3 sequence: CASSTGTGVVEKLFF. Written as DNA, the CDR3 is TGTGCCAGCAGTACCGGGACAGGAGTAGTAGAAAAACTGTTTTTT.

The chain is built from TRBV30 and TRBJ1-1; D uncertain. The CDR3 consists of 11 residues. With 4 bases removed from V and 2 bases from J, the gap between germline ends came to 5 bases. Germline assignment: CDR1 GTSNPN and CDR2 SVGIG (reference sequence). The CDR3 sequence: CAWNRNTEAFF. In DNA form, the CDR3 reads TGTGCCTGGAATCGTAACACTGAAGCTTTCTTT.

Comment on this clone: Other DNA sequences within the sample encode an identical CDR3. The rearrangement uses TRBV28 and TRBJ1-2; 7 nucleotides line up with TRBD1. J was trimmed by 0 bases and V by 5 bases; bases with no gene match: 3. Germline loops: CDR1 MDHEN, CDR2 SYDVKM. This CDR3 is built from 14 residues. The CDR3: CASSPQGANYGYTF. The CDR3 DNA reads TGTGCCAGCAGTCCCCAGGGGGCTAACTATGGCTACACCTTC.

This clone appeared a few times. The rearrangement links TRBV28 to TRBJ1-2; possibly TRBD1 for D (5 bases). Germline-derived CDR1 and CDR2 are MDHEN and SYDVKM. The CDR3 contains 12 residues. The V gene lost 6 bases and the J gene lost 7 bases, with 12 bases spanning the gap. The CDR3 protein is CASSTGTSGYTF. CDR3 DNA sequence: TGTGCCAGCAGCACCGGGACGTCTGGCTACACCTTC.

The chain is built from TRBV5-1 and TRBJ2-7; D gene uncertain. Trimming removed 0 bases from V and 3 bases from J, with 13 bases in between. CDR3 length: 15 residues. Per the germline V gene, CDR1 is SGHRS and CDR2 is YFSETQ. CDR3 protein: CASSLAHSGDYEQYF. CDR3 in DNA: TGCGCCAGCAGCTTGGCTCACTCTGGGGACTACGAGCAGTACTTC.

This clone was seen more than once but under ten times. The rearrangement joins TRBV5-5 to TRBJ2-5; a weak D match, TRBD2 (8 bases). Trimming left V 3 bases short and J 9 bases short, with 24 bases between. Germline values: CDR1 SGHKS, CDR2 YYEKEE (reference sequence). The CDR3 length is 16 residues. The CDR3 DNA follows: TGTGCCAGCAGCTATACGACAGGGACGGGGCGGGGGGCCCAGTACTTC. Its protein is CASSYTTGTGRGAQYF.

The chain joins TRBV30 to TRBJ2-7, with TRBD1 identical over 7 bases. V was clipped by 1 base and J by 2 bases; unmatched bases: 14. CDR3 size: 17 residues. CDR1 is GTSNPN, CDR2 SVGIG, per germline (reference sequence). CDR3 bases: TGTGCCTGGAGTGATTCCGTCGGACAGGACATTACCTACGAGCAGTACTTC. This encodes CAWSDSVGQDITYEQYF.

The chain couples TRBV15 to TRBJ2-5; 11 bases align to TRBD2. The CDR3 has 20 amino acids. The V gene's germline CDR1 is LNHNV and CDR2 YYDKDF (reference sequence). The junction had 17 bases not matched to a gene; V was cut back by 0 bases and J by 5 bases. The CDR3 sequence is CATSRDLASGRPIPRETQYF. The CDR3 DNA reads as TGTGCCACCAGCAGAGATTTGGCTAGCGGGAGGCCCATACCACGGGAGACCCAGTACTTC.

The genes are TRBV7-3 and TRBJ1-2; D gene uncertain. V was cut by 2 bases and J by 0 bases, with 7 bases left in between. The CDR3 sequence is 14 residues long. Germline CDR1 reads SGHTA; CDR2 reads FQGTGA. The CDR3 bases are TGTGCCAGCAGCTTAGCGAGGCCTAACTATGGCTACACCTTC. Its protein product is CASSLARPNYGYTF.

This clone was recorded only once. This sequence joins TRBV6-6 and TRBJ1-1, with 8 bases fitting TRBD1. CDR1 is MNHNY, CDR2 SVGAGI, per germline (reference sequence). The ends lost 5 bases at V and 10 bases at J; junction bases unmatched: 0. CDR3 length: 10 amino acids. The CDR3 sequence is CASSDRGAFF. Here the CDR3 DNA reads TGTGCCAGCAGTGACAGGGGAGCTTTCTTT.

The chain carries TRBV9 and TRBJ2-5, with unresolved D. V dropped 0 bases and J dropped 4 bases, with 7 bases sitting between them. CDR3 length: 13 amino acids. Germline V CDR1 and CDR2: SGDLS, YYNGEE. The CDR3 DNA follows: TGTGCCAGCAGCGTAGCTTTGGTAGAGACCCAGTACTTC. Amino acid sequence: CASSVALVETQYF. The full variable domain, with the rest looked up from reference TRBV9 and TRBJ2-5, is DSGVTQTPKHLITATGQRVTLRCSPRSGDLSVYWYQQSLDQGLQFLIQYYNGEERAKGNILERFSAQQFPDLHSELNLSSLELGDSALYFCASSVALVETQYFGPGTRLLVL.

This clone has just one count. As DNA, the CDR3 is TGTGCCAGCAGCTTTGGGACCTCTGGAAACACCATATATTTT. It yields the protein CASSFGTSGNTIYF. The chain employs TRBV7-8 and TRBJ1-3; the D gene is possibly TRBD1 (5 bases). Germline lookup yields CDR1 SGHVS and CDR2 FQNEAQ. Trimming shortened V by 3 bases and J by 0 bases, and 6 bases separated the two germline ends. This CDR3 has 14 amino acids.